This T cell receptor beta chain is from a study of shared clonotypes between healthy human individuals. For the study at large: Three plates each covered CD4 naive and memory; CD8 naive two, CD8 memory one.

With regard to this clone: Its antigen is unidentified.

The CDR3 sequence is 14 residues long. V lost 5 bases and J lost 4, with 11 bases in between. Germline V gene data show CDR1 as SEHNR and CDR2 as FQNEAQ (reference sequence). Overall study findings and caveats: Only blood was sampled, and tissue TCR repertoires likely differ from blood ones.

In replicate PCRs of sorted subsets, about 200 ng DNA, approximately 30,000 T cell genomes, was used. Measured with immunoSEQ multiplex PCR; TCRdb has only the in-frame clones, and not every one. The profile covers fewer than 2.5 million clones, with roughly 93% appearing a single time and 0.36% taken by the ten largest. The receptor's source is a man aged 18-30 years in good health. Some clones in this sample may be carry-over from other donors' samples. Sequencing used naive CD4+ T cells from PBMCs. Subset described: CD45RA+ positively selected. V gene TRBV7-9 combines with J gene TRBJ1-4; the D gene is possibly TRBD1 (6 bases). CDR3 sequence (DNA): TGTGCCAGCAGCAGCGACAGGTATAATGAAAAACTGTTTTTT. Protein product: CASSSDRYNEKLFF.